These 5 T cell receptor beta chains originate from one sample sequenced in a study of blood T cell repertoires in COVID-19. Assay: immunoSEQ multiplex PCR; the TCRdb copy retains only in-frame clones and omits some. This table holds 100,000 to 140,000 clones, approximately 88% found once. Sequenced sample: peripheral blood. The receptors were gathered from a man aged 50-59 years with active or convalescent COVID-19.

This chain uses TRBV4-1 with TRBJ1-1, with 11 bases fitting TRBD1. V shed 3 bases, J shed 5 bases, and the junction held 11 bases outside the gene matches. This CDR3 has 17 amino acids. Germline V gene data show CDR1 as MGHRA and CDR2 as YSYEKL. In nucleotides, the CDR3 is TGCGCCAGCAGCCATCGCAGACTCGGGACAGGGGGAACTGAAGCTTTCTTT. Protein sequence: CASSHRRLGTGGTEAFF.

J is TRBJ2-2 and V is TRBV18; D may be TRBD1 (5 bases). The V gene's germline CDR1 is KGHSH and CDR2 LQKENI. Trimming took off 2 bases at V and 3 bases at J, with 10 bases between the two ends. This CDR3 has 15 residues. The CDR3 sequence: CASSPLGADTGELFF. As DNA, the CDR3 is TGTGCCAGCTCACCATTAGGGGCGGACACCGGGGAGCTGTTTTTT.

This sequence joins TRBV9 and TRBJ2-1; the match to TRBD2 covers 7 bases. Per the germline V gene, CDR1 is SGDLS and CDR2 is YYNGEE. V lost 4 bases, J lost 4 bases, and 2 bases stayed unmatched. CDR3 length: 13 residues. CDR3 residues: CASSPGLYNEQFF. The CDR3 nucleotides are TGTGCCAGCAGCCCGGGACTATACAATGAGCAGTTCTTC.

On this clone itself: The junction and the germline gene differ at one end; a read error may be behind it. The rearrangement joins TRBV30 to TRBJ2-3, with 7 bases that match TRBD1. The CDR3 extends over 12 amino acids. Germline-derived CDR1 and CDR2 are GTSNPN and SVGIG (reference sequence). Written as DNA, the CDR3 is TGTGCCTGGAGTTCCGGGACAGCTACGCAGTATTTT. Translating gives CAWSSGTATQYF.

The V call is TRBV4-3, the J call TRBJ2-7, with 7 bases lining up with TRBD1. Germline lookup yields CDR1 LGHNA and CDR2 YSLEER. The CDR3 is 14 residues long. Losses at the gene ends were 1 base for V and 6 bases for J; bases not matched to a gene: 6. The CDR3 DNA reads TGCGCCAGCAGCCAAGGGACAGGAGTGGTCGAGCAGTACTTC. This sequence encodes CASSQGTGVVEQYF.